The rows below give T cell receptor beta chains drawn from one sample of a study of OX40 agonist ivuxolimab in advanced cancers. Sequenced by immunoSEQ multiplex PCR; TCRdb stores in-frame clones only, minus some. The table has about 36,000 clones, 74% seen once. The sample in question was CD4+ or CD8+ T cells sorted from blood, obtained in a trial of the OX40 agonist ivuxolimab. These receptors came from an adult with an advanced solid tumor such as melanoma, head and neck, liver or kidney cancer. Each CDR3 is given with its conserved first and last residue. D genes are given only for firm matches. Rows may omit the clone size; those that give it use once, few, many or a size class.

J,V,D,size,DNA,CDR3
TRBJ1-5,TRBV28,.,.,TGTGCCAGCAGTTTTAGGCAGAACAGCCAGCCCCAGCATTTT,CASSFRQNSQPQHF
TRBJ2-1,TRBV18,TRBD2,.,TGTGCCAGCTCATCCCGACTAGCGGGGGCCTACAATGAGCAGTTCTTC,CASSSRLAGAYNEQFF
TRBJ2-2,TRBV4-1,.,once,TGCGCCAGCAGCCAAGTTAGAGACACCGGGGAGCTGTTTTTT,CASSQVRDTGELFF
TRBJ1-1,TRBV9,.,few,TGTGCCAGCAGAGAGGGGGGGGCTGAAGCTTTCTTT,CASREGGAEAFF
TRBJ2-5,TRBV7-8,TRBD2,.,TGTGCCAGCAGCTTATACCTAGCGGGGCTCTCCCAGGAGACCCAGTACTTC,CASSLYLAGLSQETQYF
TRBJ1-2,TRBV6-6,.,.,TGTGCCAGCAGTTCCCCGGGGACTCTAAAGGGCTACACCTTC,CASSSPGTLKGYTF
TRBJ2-1,TRBV7-2,TRBD2,.,TGTGCCAGCAGCCTGGGACTAGCGGGGGGCCTTTCCTACAATGAGCAGTTCTTC,CASSLGLAGGLSYNEQFF
TRBJ2-7,TRBV4-2,.,.,TGTGCCAGCAGCCAAGCTTCTGAACAGCGCTCCTACGAGCAGTACTTC,CASSQASEQRSYEQYF
TRBJ2-7,TRBV11-2,.,few,TGTGCCAGCGGGGTCTCCTACGAGCAGTACTTC,CASGVSYEQYF
TRBJ1-2,TRBV2,.,once,TGTGCCAGCAGCTTTTCGTGGGGCTACACCTTC,CASSFSWGYTF
TRBJ2-3,TRBV7-7,.,.,TGTGCCAGCAGCCCGTTGGGTCCAGATACGCAGTATTTT,CASSPLGPDTQYF
TRBJ2-5,TRBV5-1,TRBD2,once,TGCGCCAGCAGCCGCGGGGGGCCGGGAGAGACCCAGTACTTC,CASSRGGPGETQYF
TRBJ2-1,TRBV21-1,.,.,TGTGCCAGCAGCACCACAGGGGGTGAGCAGTTCTTC,CASSTTGGEQFF
TRBJ1-6,TRBV5-5,.,.,TGTGCCAGCAGCTTACCCAGGTTGGGGTCACCCCTCCACTTT,CASSLPRLGSPLHF
TRBJ1-1,TRBV5-1,.,.,TGCGCCAGCAGCGTCGGGGGGAACACTGAAGCTTTCTTT,CASSVGGNTEAFF
TRBJ2-5,TRBV6-5,.,.,TGTGCCAGCAGTTACGGGCTTGGGGGATTTGAAGAGACCCAGTACTTC,CASSYGLGGFEETQYF
TRBJ1-2,TRBV29-1,.,large,TGCAGCGTCCAAGAGGCCAGCTATGGCTACACCTTC,CSVQEASYGYTF
TRBJ2-3,TRBV27,TRBD2,.,TGTGCCACCGGGACTACAAGGTACACAGATACGCAGTATTTT,CATGTTRYTDTQYF
TRBJ1-3,TRBV14,.,.,TGTGCCAGCAGCTACAGGAGCTCTGGAAACACCATATATTTT,CASSYRSSGNTIYF
TRBJ2-5,TRBV5-1,.,.,TGCGCCAGCAGCCTCGGTCCCTCTGAGACCCAGTACTTC,CASSLGPSETQYF
TRBJ1-1,TRBV6-5,.,.,TGTGCCAGCAGTTCTTCAGGGAACACTGAAGCTTTCTTT,CASSSSGNTEAFF
TRBJ1-5,TRBV9,TRBD1,few,TGTGCCAGCAGCGTAGAGACAGGGTTTGACCAGCCCCAGCATTTT,CASSVETGFDQPQHF
TRBJ2-1,TRBV7-7,TRBD1,.,TGTGCCAGCAGCACAGGGGTTGGAGTCGATGAGCAGTTCTTC,CASSTGVGVDEQFF
TRBJ1-4,TRBV2,TRBD1,.,TGTGCCTCCAGGGGGGGCGCCTCCAAAAAACTGTTTTTT,CASRGGASKKLFF
TRBJ1-1,TRBV6-1,.,.,TGTGCCAGCAGACTGGAGCAGAACACTGAAGCTTTCTTT,CASRLEQNTEAFF
TRBJ2-2,TRBV9,.,.,TGTGCCAGCAGCGTACCCCGCTATGGGTTGCCCGGGGAGCTGTTTTTT,CASSVPRYGLPGELFF
TRBJ1-2,TRBV28,TRBD1,.,TGTGCCAGCAGTCCGACCCTCGGGACAGGGGCTGGCTACACCTTC,CASSPTLGTGAGYTF
TRBJ2-1,TRBV2,.,.,TGTGCCAGCAGTGGGGGGACGGGCTCCTACAATGAGCAGTTCTTC,CASSGGTGSYNEQFF
TRBJ2-3,TRBV7-9,.,.,TGTGCCAGCAGCCCTGGGGGGGGCATCACAGATACGCAGTATTTT,CASSPGGGITDTQYF
TRBJ1-4,TRBV7-2,.,.,TGTGCCAGCAGCCGGGGTGGAAAAAGAACTAATGAAAAACTGTTTTTT,CASSRGGKRTNEKLFF
TRBJ1-1,TRBV6-5,.,.,TGTGCCAGCAGTTTAGGAGGTTGGGAAGCTTTCTTT,CASSLGGWEAFF
TRBJ2-3,TRBV19,.,few,TGTGCCAGTAGTATCGGTGGGGGCGATACGCAGTATTTT,CASSIGGGDTQYF
TRBJ1-1,TRBV19,.,.,TGTGCCAGTAACGACAACACTGAAGCTTTCTTT,CASNDNTEAFF
TRBJ1-5,TRBV19,.,.,TGTGCCAGTAGTATAACCAAGGGGAATCAGCCCCAGCATTTT,CASSITKGNQPQHF
TRBJ2-2,TRBV6-6,TRBD2,.,TGTGCCAGCAGTTACCGGGAGGCCTCCACCGGGGAGCTGTTTTTT,CASSYREASTGELFF
TRBJ2-1,TRBV10-3,TRBD2,few,TGTGCCATCAGTGAGTTCGCTAGCGGGGGGACGGAGCAGTTCTTC,CAISEFASGGTEQFF
TRBJ1-3,TRBV7-3,.,.,TGTGCCAGCAGCTTAACGGGAAACACCATATATTTT,CASSLTGNTIYF
TRBJ2-1,TRBV13,.,.,TGTGCCAGCAGCTTAGGTCTGCCGATAAACAATGAGCAGTTCTTC,CASSLGLPINNEQFF
TRBJ1-1,TRBV7-9,.,.,TGTGCCAGCAGCTTACAGGGGCTACGTACTGAAGCTTTCTTT,CASSLQGLRTEAFF
TRBJ2-1,TRBV5-1,.,.,TGCGCCAGCAGCTTCCTACAGGGAACGAATGAGCAGTTCTTC,CASSFLQGTNEQFF